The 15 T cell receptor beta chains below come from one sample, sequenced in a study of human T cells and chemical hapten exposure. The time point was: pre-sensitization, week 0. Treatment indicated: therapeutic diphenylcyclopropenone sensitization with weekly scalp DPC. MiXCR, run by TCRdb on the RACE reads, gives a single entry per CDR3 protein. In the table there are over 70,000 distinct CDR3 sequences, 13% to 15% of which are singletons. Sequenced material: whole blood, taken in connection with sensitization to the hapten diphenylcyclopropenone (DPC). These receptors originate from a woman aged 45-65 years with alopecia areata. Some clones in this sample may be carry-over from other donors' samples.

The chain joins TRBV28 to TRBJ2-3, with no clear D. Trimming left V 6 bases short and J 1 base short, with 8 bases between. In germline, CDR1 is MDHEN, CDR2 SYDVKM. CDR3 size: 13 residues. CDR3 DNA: TGTGCCAGCAGGCTAGTTGGCACAGATACGCAGTATTTT. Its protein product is CASRLVGTDTQYF.

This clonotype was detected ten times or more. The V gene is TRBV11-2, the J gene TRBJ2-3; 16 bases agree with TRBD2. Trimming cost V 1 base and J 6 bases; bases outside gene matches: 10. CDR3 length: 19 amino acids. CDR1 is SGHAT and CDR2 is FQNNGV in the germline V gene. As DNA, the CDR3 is TGTGCCAGCAGCTTAGTTGGGACTAGCGGGAGGGCCCGGGCGGATACGCAGTATTTT. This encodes CASSLVGTSGRARADTQYF.

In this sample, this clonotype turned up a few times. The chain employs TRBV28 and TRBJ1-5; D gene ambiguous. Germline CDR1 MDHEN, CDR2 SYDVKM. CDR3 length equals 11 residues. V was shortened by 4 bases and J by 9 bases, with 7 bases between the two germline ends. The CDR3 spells CASSSKRPQHF. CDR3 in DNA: TGTGCCAGCAGTTCAAAGAGGCCCCAGCATTTT.

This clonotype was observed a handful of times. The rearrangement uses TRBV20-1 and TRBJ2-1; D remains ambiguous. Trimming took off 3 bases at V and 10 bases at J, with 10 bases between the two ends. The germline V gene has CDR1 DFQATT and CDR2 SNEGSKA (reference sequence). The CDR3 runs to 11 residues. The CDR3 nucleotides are TGCAGTGCTAGTTTGGTGGACGAGCAGTTCTTC. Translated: CSASLVDEQFF.

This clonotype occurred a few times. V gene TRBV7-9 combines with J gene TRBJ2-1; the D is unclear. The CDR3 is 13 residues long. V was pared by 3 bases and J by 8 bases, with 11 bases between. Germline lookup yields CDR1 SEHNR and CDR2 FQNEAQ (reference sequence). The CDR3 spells CASSFPWGDEQFF. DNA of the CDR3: TGTGCCAGCAGCTTCCCATGGGGTGATGAGCAGTTCTTC.

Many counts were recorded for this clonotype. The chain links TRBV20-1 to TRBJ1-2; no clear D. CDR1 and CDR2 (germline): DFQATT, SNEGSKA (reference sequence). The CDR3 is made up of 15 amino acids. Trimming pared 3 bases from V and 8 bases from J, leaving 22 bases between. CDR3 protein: CSASLLSSGLEGYTF. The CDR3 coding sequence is TGCAGTGCTAGTTTGCTTTCGTCCGGGCTGGAAGGCTACACCTTC.

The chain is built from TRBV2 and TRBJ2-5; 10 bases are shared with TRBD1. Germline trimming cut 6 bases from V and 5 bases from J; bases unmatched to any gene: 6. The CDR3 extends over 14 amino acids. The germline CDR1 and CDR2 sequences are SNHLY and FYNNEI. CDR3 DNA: TGTGCCAGCAGACTCGGGACAGGGGATGAGACCCAGTACTTC. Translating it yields CASRLGTGDETQYF. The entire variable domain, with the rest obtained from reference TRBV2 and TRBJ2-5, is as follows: EPEVTQTPSHQVTQMGQEVILRCVPISNHLYFYWYRQILGQKVEFLVSFYNNEISEKSEIFDDQFSVERPDGSNFTLKIRSTKLEDSAMYFCASRLGTGDETQYFGPGTRLLVL.

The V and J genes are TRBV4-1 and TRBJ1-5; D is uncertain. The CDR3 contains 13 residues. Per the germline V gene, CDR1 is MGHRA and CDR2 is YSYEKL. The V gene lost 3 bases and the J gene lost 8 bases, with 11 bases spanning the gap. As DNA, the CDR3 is TGCGCCAGCAGCCACGGTCCGGCGGAGCCCCAGCATTTT. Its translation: CASSHGPAEPQHF.

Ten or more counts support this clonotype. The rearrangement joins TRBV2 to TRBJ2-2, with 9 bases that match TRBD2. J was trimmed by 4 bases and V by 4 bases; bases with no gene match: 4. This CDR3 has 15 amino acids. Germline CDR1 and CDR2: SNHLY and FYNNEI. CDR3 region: CASSVLREGTGELFF. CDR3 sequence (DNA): TGTGCCAGCAGTGTTTTGCGGGAGGGCACCGGGGAGCTGTTTTTT.

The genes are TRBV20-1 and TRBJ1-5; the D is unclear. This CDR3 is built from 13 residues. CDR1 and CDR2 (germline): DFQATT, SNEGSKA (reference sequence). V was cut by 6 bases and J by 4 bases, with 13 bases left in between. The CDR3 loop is CSAFGRRNQPQHF. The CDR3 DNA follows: TGCAGTGCCTTTGGAAGAAGAAATCAGCCCCAGCATTTT.

The CDR3 loop is CASNPRLALGQFF. The CDR3 DNA reads TGTGCCAGCAACCCTCGTCTGGCTTTAGGGCAGTTCTTC. This chain links TRBV28 with TRBJ2-1; D is unclear. Germline V CDR1 and CDR2: MDHEN, SYDVKM. V lost 7 bases, J lost 12 bases, and 19 bases lay in between. The CDR3 length is 13 residues.

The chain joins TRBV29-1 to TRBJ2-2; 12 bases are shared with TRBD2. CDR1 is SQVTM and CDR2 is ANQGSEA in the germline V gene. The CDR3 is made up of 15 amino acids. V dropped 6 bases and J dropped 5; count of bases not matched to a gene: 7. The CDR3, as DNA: TGCAGCGTAAGGACCGGGACTAGCGGGACCGGGGAGCTGTTTTTT. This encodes CSVRTGTSGTGELFF.

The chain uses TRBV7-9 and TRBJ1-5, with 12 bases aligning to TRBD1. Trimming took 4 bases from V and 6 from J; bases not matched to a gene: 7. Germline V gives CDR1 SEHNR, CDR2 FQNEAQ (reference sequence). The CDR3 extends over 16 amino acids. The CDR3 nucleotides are TGTGCCAGCAGCTCCTCCGGGACAGGGGGCCTTCAGCCCCAGCATTTT. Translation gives CASSSSGTGGLQPQHF.

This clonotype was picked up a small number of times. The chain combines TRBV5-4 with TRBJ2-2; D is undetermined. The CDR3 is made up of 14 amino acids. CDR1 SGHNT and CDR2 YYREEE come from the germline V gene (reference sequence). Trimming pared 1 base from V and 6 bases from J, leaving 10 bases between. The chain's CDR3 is CASSLKVGAGELFF. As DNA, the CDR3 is TGTGCCAGCAGCTTGAAAGTTGGCGCCGGGGAGCTGTTTTTT.

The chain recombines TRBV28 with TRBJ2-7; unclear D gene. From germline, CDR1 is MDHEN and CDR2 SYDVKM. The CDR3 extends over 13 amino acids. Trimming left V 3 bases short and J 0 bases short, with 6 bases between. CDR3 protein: CASSFPNSYEQYF. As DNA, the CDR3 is TGTGCCAGCAGTTTTCCTAACTCCTACGAGCAGTACTTC.